What follows are 4 T cell receptor beta chains derived from one specimen sequenced in a study of cytomegalovirus exposure and HLA in healthy donors. PCR employed 60 Vbeta and 13 Jbeta primers. Repertoires were generated with immunoSEQ multiplex PCR, while TCRdb's copy carries only in-frame clones and drops some. The profile shows 100,000 or so clones, 65% to 75% of them singletons. Sequenced sample: PBMCs. The receptors shown here come from a woman younger than 35 in good health and CMV-seropositive.

This chain connects TRBV25-1 to TRBJ2-1; TRBD1 aligns across 7 bases. Per germline, CDR1 MGHDK and CDR2 SYGVNS. V was pared by 11 bases and J by 4 bases, with 11 bases of the junction left unmatched. The CDR3 runs to 14 residues. CDR3: CAASPGQKYNEQFF. CDR3 DNA: TGTGCCGCAAGTCCGGGACAGAAGTACAATGAGCAGTTCTTC.

The rearrangement links TRBV29-1 to TRBJ1-1; TRBD1 matches 9 bases. Germline assignment: CDR1 SQVTM and CDR2 ANQGSEA. The J segment lost 6 bases and the V segment lost 5 bases, leaving 7 bases of the junction unmatched. The CDR3 runs 13 residues. CDR3 nucleotide sequence: TGCAGCGTTCTCGACCGACAGGGGGCTGAAGCTTTCTTT. This sequence encodes CSVLDRQGAEAFF. The full variable domain, completed using reference TRBV29-1 and TRBJ1-1, is SAVISQKPSRDICQRGTSLTIQCQVDSQVTMMFWYRQQPGQSLTLIATANQGSEATYESGFVIDKFPISRPNLTFSTLTVSNMSPEDSSIYLCSVLDRQGAEAFFGQGTRLTVV.

V gene TRBV7-2 combines with J gene TRBJ2-2; D unclear. The germline V and J ends were trimmed by 2 bases and 3 bases, with 7 bases remaining between them. CDR1 SGHTA and CDR2 FQGNSA come from the germline V gene. CDR3 length equals 14 residues. In nucleotides, the CDR3 is TGTGCCAGCAGCTTACTATACGACACCGGGGAGCTGTTTTTT. Amino acid sequence: CASSLLYDTGELFF. The complete variable domain, with remaining parts taken from reference TRBV7-2 and TRBJ2-2, reads GAGVSQSPSNKVTEKGKDVELRCDPISGHTALYWYRQSLGQGLEFLIYFQGNSAPDKSGLPSDRFSAERTGGSVSTLTIQRTQQEDSAVYLCASSLLYDTGELFFGEGSRLTVL.

The chain joins TRBV2 to TRBJ2-1; TRBD2 agrees at 9 bases. This CDR3 is 15 amino acids long. The junction had 3 bases not matched to a gene; V was cut back by 1 base and J by 5 bases. Germline V gives CDR1 SNHLY, CDR2 FYNNEI. CDR3 DNA: TGTGCCAGCAGTGAAGTTGCTAGCGGGAACAATGAGCAGTTCTTC. Amino acid sequence: CASSEVASGNNEQFF.